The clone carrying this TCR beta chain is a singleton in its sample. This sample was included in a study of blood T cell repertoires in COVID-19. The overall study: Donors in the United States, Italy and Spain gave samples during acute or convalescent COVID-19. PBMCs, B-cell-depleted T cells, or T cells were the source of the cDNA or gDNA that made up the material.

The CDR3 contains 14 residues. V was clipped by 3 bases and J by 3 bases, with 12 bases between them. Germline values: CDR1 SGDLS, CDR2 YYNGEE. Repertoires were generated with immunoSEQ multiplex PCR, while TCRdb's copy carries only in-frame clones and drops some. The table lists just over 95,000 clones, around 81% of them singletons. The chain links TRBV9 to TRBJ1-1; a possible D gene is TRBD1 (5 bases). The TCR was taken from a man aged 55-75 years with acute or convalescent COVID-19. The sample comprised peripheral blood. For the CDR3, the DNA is TGTGCCAGCAGCGCCACAGGAGGGTACACTGAAGCTTTCTTT. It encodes CASSATGGYTEAFF.